This record concerns one T cell receptor beta chain sequence. This sample is drawn from a study of cytotoxic CD8 clonotypes in ibrutinib-treated CLL. In the study overall: For this cohort, patients were some eleven relapsed/refractory and some 15 treatment-naive, while under 18 were IGHV unmutated.

Generated by immunoSEQ multiplex PCR, the TCRdb table keeps only in-frame clones and is missing some. The repertoire consists of about 17,000 clones, with about 64% occurring once and the leading ten covering roughly 27%. This CDR3 region has 14 residues. CDR1 is SGHAT, CDR2 FQNNGV, per germline. Trimming pared 5 bases from V and 3 bases from J, leaving 11 bases between. The receptor comes from a human donor with chronic lymphocytic leukemia. The sequencing used PBMCs, collected after 12 months of ibrutinib treatment. This chain joins TRBV11-2 and TRBJ2-1, with D perhaps TRBD2 (6 bases). The CDR3 bases are TGTGCCAGCAGCATCCAGGGACTCTACAATGAGCAGTTCTTC. Its translation: CASSIQGLYNEQFF. Full variable domain (remainder filled in from reference TRBV11-2 and TRBJ2-1): EAGVAQSPRYKIIEKRQSVAFWCNPISGHATLYWYQQILGQGPKLLIQFQNNGVVDDSQLPKDRFSAERLKGVDSTLKIQPAKLEDSAVYLCASSIQGLYNEQFFGPGTRLTVL.